In this sample, the clone carrying this T cell receptor beta chain turned up a few times. The time point here: after dendritic cell vaccination, including at tumor progression/relapse. This sample is part of a study of glioma-infiltrating T cells after dendritic cell vaccination. Study information: Treatment, given 2003 to 2012, was autologous tumor lysate-pulsed dendritic cell vaccination. Dendritic cell vaccine was injected intradermally three times, biweekly.

The V gene end was trimmed by 3 bases and the J gene end by 14 bases; junction bases not matched to a gene: 13. Germline V gives CDR1 SGHKS, CDR2 YYEKEE (reference sequence). The CDR3 is made up of 15 amino acids. Amplification used 60 V beta primers and 13 J beta primers. Repertoires were generated with immunoSEQ multiplex PCR, while TCRdb's copy carries only in-frame clones and drops some. This table holds about 91,000 clones, around four fifths found once. This sample comprised blood, obtained after dendritic cell vaccination. V gene TRBV5-5 combines with J gene TRBJ1-6, with 8 bases lining up with TRBD1. The receptor comes from a human donor with glioblastoma. CDR3 region: CASSSPGTGPSTLHF. The DNA for the CDR3 is TGTGCCAGCAGCTCCCCCGGGACAGGACCTAGTACCCTCCACTTT.